The 14 T cell receptor beta chains below come from one sample, sequenced in a study of blood T cell repertoires in COVID-19. Sequencing used immunoSEQ multiplex PCR; TCRdb keeps in-frame clones, though not all of them. Of fewer than 300,000 clones listed, about nine tenths were seen once; the top ten hold 1% to 1.3%. Source material: PBMCs or T cells enriched from blood (not recorded which). These receptors all stem from a woman in her twenties or thirties who had recovered from COVID-19.

The chain joins TRBV7-8 to TRBJ2-1; TRBD1 agrees at 8 bases. Looked up from germline, CDR1 is SGHVS and CDR2 is FQNEAQ. The CDR3 spans 15 residues. The trim removed 6 bases at V and 4 bases at J, leaving 8 bases unmatched. The CDR3 here is CASRQDRGPYNEQFF. In DNA, the CDR3 is TGTGCCAGCAGGCAAGACAGGGGCCCATACAATGAGCAGTTCTTC.

This clone was observed once. The chain carries TRBV28 and TRBJ1-4, with D hard to call. Germline lookup yields CDR1 MDHEN and CDR2 SYDVKM. This CDR3 is 12 amino acids long. Trimming took 8 bases from V and 7 from J, leaving 11 bases between them. The CDR3 DNA follows: TGTGCCAGCGGCCGGGGAGGTGAAAAACTGTTTTTT. This codes for CASGRGGEKLFF.

The count of this clone is one. The chain combines TRBV7-6 with TRBJ2-2; possibly TRBD2 for D (6 bases). Germline CDR1 SGHVS, CDR2 FNYEAQ. V shed 2 bases and J shed 0 bases, with 10 bases lying between them. CDR3 length: 16 amino acids. The CDR3: CASSLWREANTGELFF. In nucleotides, the CDR3 is TGTGCCAGCAGCTTATGGCGGGAAGCGAACACCGGGGAGCTGTTTTTT.

V is TRBV9 and J is TRBJ1-1; D perhaps matches TRBD1 (6 bases). The CDR3 is made up of 14 amino acids. V shed 8 bases and J shed 5 bases, with 19 bases lying between them. Germline V gene data show CDR1 as SGDLS and CDR2 as YYNGEE. CDR3 in DNA: TGTGCCAGTGACCACGGGACATCTGGGACTGAAGCTTTCTTT. The encoded protein is CASDHGTSGTEAFF.

The genes are TRBV11-2 and TRBJ1-2; 7 nucleotides agree with TRBD1. From germline, CDR1 is SGHAT and CDR2 FQNNGV. This CDR3 comprises 15 residues. V lost 3 bases to trimming and J lost 3 bases; unmatched junction nucleotides: 7. The chain's CDR3 is CASSFHDREHYGYTF. Written as DNA, the CDR3 is TGTGCCAGCAGCTTTCACGACAGGGAACACTATGGCTACACCTTC.

V gene TRBV19 combines with J gene TRBJ2-5; D is possibly TRBD1 (6 bases). With 8 bases removed from V and 3 bases from J, the gap between germline ends came to 13 bases. Looked up from germline, CDR1 is LNHDA and CDR2 is SQIVND (reference sequence). This CDR3 contains 13 residues. The CDR3 loop reads CASSRGMEETQYF. Written as DNA, the CDR3 is TGTGCCAGTTCGAGGGGGATGGAAGAGACCCAGTACTTC.

The V and J genes are TRBV19 and TRBJ1-3; TRBD1 agrees at 7 bases. This CDR3 contains 15 residues. The germline gives CDR1 LNHDA, CDR2 SQIVND (reference sequence). Losses at the gene ends were 6 bases for V and 1 base for J; bases not matched to a gene: 6. The DNA of the CDR3 is TGTGCCAGTAGCCCTCGACAGGGTTCTGGAAACACCATATATTTT. Translating it yields CASSPRQGSGNTIYF.

This clone was seen a handful of times. This chain joins TRBV28 and TRBJ1-5; D call uncertain. Looked up from germline, CDR1 is MDHEN and CDR2 is SYDVKM. The CDR3 extends over 12 amino acids. V lost 8 bases and J 5 bases, leaving 10 bases between the germline ends. CDR3 sequence reads: CASETQDQPQHF. CDR3 in DNA: TGTGCCAGCGAAACGCAGGATCAGCCCCAGCATTTT.

The rearrangement joins TRBV11-3 to TRBJ2-7; D is perhaps TRBD2 (6 bases). There are 16 residues in the CDR3. Germline V gene lookup returns CDR1 SGHNT and CDR2 YENEEA. The V and J ends lost 4 bases and 2 bases respectively, with 18 bases between them. The CDR3 DNA is TGTGCCAGCAGCTCGACCCTGGCGGGATACCCCTACGAGCAGTACTTC. It specifies CASSSTLAGYPYEQYF.

The rearrangement joins TRBV7-2 to TRBJ2-3; 15 positions agree with TRBD2. Germline V gives CDR1 SGHTA, CDR2 FQGNSA. The V gene end was trimmed by 3 bases and the J gene end by 0 bases; junction bases not matched to a gene: 4. The CDR3 is made up of 18 amino acids. This CDR3 reads CASSFWTSGRASTDTQYF. The CDR3 nucleotides are TGTGCCAGCAGCTTTTGGACTAGCGGGAGGGCCAGCACAGATACGCAGTATTTT.

CDR3 protein: CASMSLAGGYNEQFF. CDR3 nucleotides: TGTGCCAGCATGAGTCTAGCGGGAGGCTACAATGAGCAGTTCTTC. The V gene is TRBV5-6, the J gene TRBJ2-1, with 11 bases identical to TRBD2. Germline V gene data show CDR1 as SGHDT and CDR2 as YYEEEE. The CDR3 is 15 amino acids. V gave up 6 bases and J gave up 3 bases; unmatched junction bases: 5.

The chain combines TRBV29-1 with TRBJ2-4; maybe TRBD1 (6 bases). Trimming removed 4 bases from V and 1 base from J, with 17 bases in between. The CDR3 is 16 amino acids. From germline, CDR1 is SQVTM and CDR2 ANQGSEA. CDR3 sequence reads: CSVAAEHTGAKNIQYF. The CDR3 DNA reads as TGCAGCGTTGCTGCGGAACACACAGGGGCCAAAAACATTCAGTACTTC.

The chain recombines TRBV5-5 with TRBJ1-5; D not resolved. The germline V and J ends were trimmed by 0 bases and 3 bases, with 10 bases remaining between them. The CDR3 covers 15 residues. Germline V lookup: CDR1 SGHKS, CDR2 YYEKEE (reference sequence). The CDR3 DNA reads as TGTGCCAGCAGCTTGGGGTGGGCAGACAATCAGCCCCAGCATTTT. Translation: CASSLGWADNQPQHF.

This sequence joins TRBV11-2 and TRBJ2-2, with 13 bases fitting TRBD2. Germline values: CDR1 SGHAT, CDR2 FQNNGV. This CDR3 region has 18 residues. The J segment lost 5 bases and the V segment lost 4 bases, leaving 10 bases of the junction unmatched. CDR3 nucleotide sequence: TGTGCCAGCAGCTCCGCTACTAGCGGGAGGGCCCATACCGGGGAGCTGTTTTTT. The encoded protein is CASSSATSGRAHTGELFF.